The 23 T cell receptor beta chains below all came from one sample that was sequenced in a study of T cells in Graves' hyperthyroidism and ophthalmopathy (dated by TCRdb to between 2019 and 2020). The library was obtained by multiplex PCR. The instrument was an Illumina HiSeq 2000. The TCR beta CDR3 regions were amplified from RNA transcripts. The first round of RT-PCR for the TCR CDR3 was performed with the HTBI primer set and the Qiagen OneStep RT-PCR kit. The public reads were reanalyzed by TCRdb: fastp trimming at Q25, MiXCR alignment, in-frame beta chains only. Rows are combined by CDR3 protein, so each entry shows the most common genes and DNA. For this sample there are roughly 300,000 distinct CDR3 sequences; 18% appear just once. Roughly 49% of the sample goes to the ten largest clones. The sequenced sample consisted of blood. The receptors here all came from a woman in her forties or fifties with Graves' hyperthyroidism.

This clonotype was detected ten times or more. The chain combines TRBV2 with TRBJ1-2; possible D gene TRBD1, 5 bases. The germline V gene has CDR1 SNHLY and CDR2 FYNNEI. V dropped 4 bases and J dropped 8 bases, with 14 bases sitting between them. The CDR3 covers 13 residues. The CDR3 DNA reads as TGTGCCAGCAGTGTGGACACACGGGCCGGCTACACCTTC. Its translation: CASSVDTRAGYTF.

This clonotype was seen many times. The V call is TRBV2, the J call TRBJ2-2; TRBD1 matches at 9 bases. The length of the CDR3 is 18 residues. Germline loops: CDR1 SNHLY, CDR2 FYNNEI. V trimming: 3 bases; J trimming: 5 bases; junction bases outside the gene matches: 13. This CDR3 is CASSDPQGAPALTGELFF. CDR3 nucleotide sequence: TGTGCCAGCAGTGACCCACAGGGGGCGCCGGCATTAACCGGGGAGCTGTTTTTT.

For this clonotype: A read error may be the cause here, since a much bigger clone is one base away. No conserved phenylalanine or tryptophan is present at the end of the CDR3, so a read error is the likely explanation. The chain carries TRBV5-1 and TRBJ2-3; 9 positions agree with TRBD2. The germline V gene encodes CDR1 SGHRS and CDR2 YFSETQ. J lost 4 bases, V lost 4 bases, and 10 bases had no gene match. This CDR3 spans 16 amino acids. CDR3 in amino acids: CASSPDLAGLADTQYI. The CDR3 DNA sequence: TGCGCCAGCAGCCCTGATCTAGCGGGGCTCGCAGATACGCAGTATATT.

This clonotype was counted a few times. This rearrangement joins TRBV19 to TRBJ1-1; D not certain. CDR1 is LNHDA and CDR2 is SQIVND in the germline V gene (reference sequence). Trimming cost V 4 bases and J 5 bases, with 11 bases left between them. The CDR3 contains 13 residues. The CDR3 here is CASSNGRGTEAFF. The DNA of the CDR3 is TGTGCCAGTAGTAACGGGCGGGGTACTGAAGCTTTCTTT.

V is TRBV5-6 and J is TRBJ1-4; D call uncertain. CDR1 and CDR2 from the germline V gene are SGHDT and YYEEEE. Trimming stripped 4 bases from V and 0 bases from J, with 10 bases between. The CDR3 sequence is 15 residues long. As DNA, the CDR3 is TGTGCCAGCAGCGGTGGGGATGCAACTAATGAAAAACTGTTTTTT. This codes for CASSGGDATNEKLFF.

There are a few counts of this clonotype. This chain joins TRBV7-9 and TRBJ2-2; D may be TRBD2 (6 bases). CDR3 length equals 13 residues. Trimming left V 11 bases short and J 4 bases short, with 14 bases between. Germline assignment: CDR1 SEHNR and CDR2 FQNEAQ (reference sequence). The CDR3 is CARGATGTGELFF. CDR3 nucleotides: TGTGCCCGCGGGGCTACGGGCACCGGGGAGCTGTTTTTT. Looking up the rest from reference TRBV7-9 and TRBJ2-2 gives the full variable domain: DTGVSQNPRHKITKRGQNVTFRCDPISEHNRLYWYRQTLGQGPEFLTYFQNEAQLEKSRLLSDRFSAERPKGSFSTLEIQRTEQGDSAMYLCARGATGTGELFFGEGSRLTVL.

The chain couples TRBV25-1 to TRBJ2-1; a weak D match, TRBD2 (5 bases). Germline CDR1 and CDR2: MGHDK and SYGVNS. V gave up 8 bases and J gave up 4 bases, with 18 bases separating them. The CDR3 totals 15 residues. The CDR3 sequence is CASCGRLEGYNEQFF. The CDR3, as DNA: TGTGCCAGCTGTGGTCGGCTAGAGGGATACAATGAGCAGTTCTTC.

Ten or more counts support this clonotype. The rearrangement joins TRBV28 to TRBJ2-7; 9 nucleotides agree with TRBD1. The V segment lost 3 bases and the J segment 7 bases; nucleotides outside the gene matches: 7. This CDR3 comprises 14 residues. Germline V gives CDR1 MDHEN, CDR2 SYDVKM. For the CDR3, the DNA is TGTGCCAGCAGTTTGGCGACAGGGGGTGGGGAGCAGTACTTC. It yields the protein CASSLATGGGEQYF.

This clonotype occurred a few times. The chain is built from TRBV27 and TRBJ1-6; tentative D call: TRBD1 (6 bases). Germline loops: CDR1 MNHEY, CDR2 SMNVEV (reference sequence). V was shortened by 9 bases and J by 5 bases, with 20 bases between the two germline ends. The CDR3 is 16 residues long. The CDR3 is CARGLNPGQHNSPLHF. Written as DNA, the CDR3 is TGTGCCAGAGGTCTCAACCCGGGACAACATAATTCACCCCTCCACTTT.

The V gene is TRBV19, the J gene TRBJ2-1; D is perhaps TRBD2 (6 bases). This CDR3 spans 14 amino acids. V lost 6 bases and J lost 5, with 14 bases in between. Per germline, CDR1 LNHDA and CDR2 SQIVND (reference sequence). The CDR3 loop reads CASSSGLNHNEQFF. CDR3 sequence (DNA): TGTGCCAGTAGCTCGGGACTGAACCACAATGAGCAGTTCTTC.

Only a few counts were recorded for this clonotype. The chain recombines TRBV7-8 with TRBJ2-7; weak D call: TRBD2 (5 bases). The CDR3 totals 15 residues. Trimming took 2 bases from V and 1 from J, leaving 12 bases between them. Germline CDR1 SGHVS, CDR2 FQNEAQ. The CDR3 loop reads CASSLIVGESYEQYF. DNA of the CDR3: TGTGCCAGCAGCTTAATCGTGGGAGAGTCCTACGAGCAGTACTTC. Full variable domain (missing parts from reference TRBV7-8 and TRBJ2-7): GAGVSQSPRYKVAKRGQDVALRCDPISGHVSLFWYQQALGQGPEFLTYFQNEAQLDKSGLPSDRFFAERPEGSVSTLKIQRTQQEDSAVYLCASSLIVGESYEQYFGPGTRLTVT.

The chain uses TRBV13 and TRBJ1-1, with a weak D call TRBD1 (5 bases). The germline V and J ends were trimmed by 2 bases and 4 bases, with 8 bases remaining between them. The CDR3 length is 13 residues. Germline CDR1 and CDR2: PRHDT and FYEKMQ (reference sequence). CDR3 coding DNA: TGTGCCAGCAGCTTAAGGGGCCCCACTGAAGCTTTCTTT. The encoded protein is CASSLRGPTEAFF.

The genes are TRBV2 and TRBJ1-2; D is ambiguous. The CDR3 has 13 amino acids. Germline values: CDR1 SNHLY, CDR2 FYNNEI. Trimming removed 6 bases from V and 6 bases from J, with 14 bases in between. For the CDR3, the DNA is TGTGCCAGCAGGGTTGGACGTTCGAATGGCTACACCTTC. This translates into CASRVGRSNGYTF.

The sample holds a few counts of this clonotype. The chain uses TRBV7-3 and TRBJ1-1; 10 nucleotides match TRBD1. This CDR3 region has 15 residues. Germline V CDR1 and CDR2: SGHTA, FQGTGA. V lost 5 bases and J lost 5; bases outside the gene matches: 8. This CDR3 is CASSPSRDRGTEAFF. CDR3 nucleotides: TGTGCCAGCAGCCCTAGCCGGGACAGGGGAACTGAAGCTTTCTTT.

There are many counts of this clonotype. CDR3 sequence reads: CASSMLMGRGKETQYF. The CDR3 DNA is TGTGCCAGCAGTATGTTGATGGGACGGGGGAAAGAGACCCAGTACTTC. The rearrangement joins TRBV12-3 or TRBV12-4 to TRBJ2-5; a possible D gene is TRBD2 (6 bases). This CDR3 contains 16 residues. V dropped 5 bases and J dropped 3 bases, with 19 bases sitting between them.

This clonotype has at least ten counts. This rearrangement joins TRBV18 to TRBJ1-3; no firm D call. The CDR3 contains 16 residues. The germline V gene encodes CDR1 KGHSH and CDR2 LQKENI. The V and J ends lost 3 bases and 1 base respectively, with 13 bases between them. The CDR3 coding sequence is TGTGCCAGCTCACCGGGCCGGCAGCTTTCTGGAAACACCATATATTTT. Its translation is CASSPGRQLSGNTIYF.

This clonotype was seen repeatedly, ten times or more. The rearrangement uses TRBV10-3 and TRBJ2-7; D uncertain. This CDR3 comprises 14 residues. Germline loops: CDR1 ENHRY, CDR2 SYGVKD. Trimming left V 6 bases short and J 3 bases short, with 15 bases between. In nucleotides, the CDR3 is TGTGCCATCAGAACCGGACGGACCTACTACGAGCAGTACGTC. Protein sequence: CAIRTGRTYYEQYV.

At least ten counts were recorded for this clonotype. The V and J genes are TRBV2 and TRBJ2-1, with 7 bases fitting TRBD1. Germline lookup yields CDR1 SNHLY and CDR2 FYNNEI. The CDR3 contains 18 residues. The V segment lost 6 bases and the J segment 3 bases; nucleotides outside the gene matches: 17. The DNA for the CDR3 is TGTGCCAGCAGCCCTAGTCTGACAGGGACAAAGGTCTACAATGAGCAGTTCTTC. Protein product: CASSPSLTGTKVYNEQFF.

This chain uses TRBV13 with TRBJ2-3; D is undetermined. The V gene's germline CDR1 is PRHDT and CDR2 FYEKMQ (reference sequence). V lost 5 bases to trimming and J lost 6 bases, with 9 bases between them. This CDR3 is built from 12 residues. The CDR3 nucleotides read TGTGCCAGCAGCCGGATAAGGGATACGCAGTATTTT. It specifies CASSRIRDTQYF.

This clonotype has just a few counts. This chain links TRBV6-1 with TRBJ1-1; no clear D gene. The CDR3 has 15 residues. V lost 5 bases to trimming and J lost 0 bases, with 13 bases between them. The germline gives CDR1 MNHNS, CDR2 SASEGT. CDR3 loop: CASSSRNSLNTEAFF. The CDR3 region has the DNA TGTGCCAGCAGTTCCCGTAATAGCTTGAACACTGAAGCTTTCTTT.

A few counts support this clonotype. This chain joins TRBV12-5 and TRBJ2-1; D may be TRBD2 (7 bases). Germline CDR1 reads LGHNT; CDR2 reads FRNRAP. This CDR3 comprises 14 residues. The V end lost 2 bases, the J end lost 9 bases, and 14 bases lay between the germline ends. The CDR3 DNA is TGTGCTAGTGGTTTGTGGGGGGGCCGTTCTGAGCAGTTCTTC. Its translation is CASGLWGGRSEQFF. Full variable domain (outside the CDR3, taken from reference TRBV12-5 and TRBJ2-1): DARVTQTPRHKVTEMGQEVTMRCQPILGHNTVFWYRQTMMQGLELLAYFRNRAPLDDSGMPKDRFSAEMPDATLATLKIQPSEPRDSAVYFCASGLWGGRSEQFFGPGTRLTVL.

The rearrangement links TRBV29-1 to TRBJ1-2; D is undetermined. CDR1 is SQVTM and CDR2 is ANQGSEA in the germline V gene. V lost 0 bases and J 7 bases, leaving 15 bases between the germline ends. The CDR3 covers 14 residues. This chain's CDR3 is CSVEDPAGISGYTF. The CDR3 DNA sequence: TGCAGCGTTGAAGACCCCGCGGGGATTAGTGGCTACACCTTC.

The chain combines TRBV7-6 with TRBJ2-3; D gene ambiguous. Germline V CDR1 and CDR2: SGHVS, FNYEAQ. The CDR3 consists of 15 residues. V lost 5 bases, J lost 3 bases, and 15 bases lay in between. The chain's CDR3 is CASSISSGSTDTQYF. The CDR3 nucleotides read TGTGCCAGCAGCATCTCTTCAGGTAGTACAGATACGCAGTATTTT. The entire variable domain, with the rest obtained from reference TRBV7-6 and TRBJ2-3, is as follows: GAGVSQSPRYKVTKRGQDVALRCDPISGHVSLYWYRQALGQGPEFLTYFNYEAQQDKSGLPNDRFSAERPEGSISTLTIQRTEQRDSAMYRCASSISSGSTDTQYFGPGTRLTVL.